This is a list of T cell receptor beta chains from one sample in a study of T cells after somatic rescue of genetic block. Here immunoSEQ multiplex PCR was the method, and the copy in TCRdb shows in-frame clones only, minus some. This sample has approximately 67,000 clones; about 91% occur once, and the top ten carry less than 3.5%. Sample: peripheral blood mononuclear cells (PBMCs). The source is a middle-aged man. Both conserved end residues are part of each CDR3.

v_call: TRBV19
j_call: TRBJ1-2
cdr3_aa: CASSTQRQSLYGYTF

v_call: TRBV5-1
j_call: TRBJ1-2
cdr3_aa: CASSLDRPRGDGYTF

v_call: TRBV4-2
j_call: TRBJ2-7
cdr3_aa: CASSQGVGVQYEQYF

v_call: TRBV11-3
j_call: TRBJ2-2
cdr3_aa: CASSSGQFGNTGELFF

v_call: TRBV4-1
j_call: TRBJ2-7
cdr3_aa: CASSLGTGSYEQYF

v_call: TRBV7-8
j_call: TRBJ2-1
cdr3_aa: CASSPSRADNEQFF

v_call: TRBV7-2
j_call: TRBJ2-3
cdr3_aa: CASSFVRGRSDTQYF

v_call: TRBV15
j_call: TRBJ1-5
cdr3_aa: CATGTVFNQPQHF

v_call: TRBV6-4
j_call: TRBJ2-3
cdr3_aa: CASSVGAASTDTQYF

v_call: TRBV29-1
j_call: TRBJ2-7
cdr3_aa: CSVELGRTHYEQYF

v_call: TRBV6-1
j_call: TRBJ2-3
cdr3_aa: CASSEPQTSGGRTDTQYF

v_call: TRBV5-6
j_call: TRBJ2-5
cdr3_aa: CASSLFGGKETQYF

v_call: TRBV6-1
j_call: TRBJ1-5
cdr3_aa: CASSEVWTNQPQHF

v_call: TRBV11-3
j_call: TRBJ2-1
cdr3_aa: CASSPLSGGAGEQFF

v_call: TRBV6-6
j_call: TRBJ2-7
cdr3_aa: CASNPRASGGAYEQYF

v_call: TRBV10-1
j_call: TRBJ2-7
cdr3_aa: CASSDYRGGSSYEQYF

v_call: TRBV7-8
j_call: TRBJ1-5
cdr3_aa: CASSLNLGTGGGQPQHF

v_call: TRBV2
j_call: TRBJ2-2
cdr3_aa: CASSETLGGTGELFF

v_call: TRBV7-7
j_call: TRBJ2-1
cdr3_aa: CASSSTGHEQFF

v_call: TRBV28
j_call: TRBJ1-4
cdr3_aa: CASSLYGGFNEKLFF

v_call: TRBV15
j_call: TRBJ2-5
cdr3_aa: CATSGSPGQPQETQYF

v_call: TRBV18
j_call: TRBJ2-5
cdr3_aa: CASSPGETQYF

v_call: TRBV11-2
j_call: TRBJ2-3
cdr3_aa: CASSYQLAGVTDTQYF

v_call: TRBV28
j_call: TRBJ1-6
cdr3_aa: CASTEPTMGSPLHF

v_call: TRBV19
j_call: TRBJ2-7
cdr3_aa: CASSPSRDSISHEQYF

v_call: TRBV27
j_call: TRBJ2-1
cdr3_aa: CASSSGIAGSSYNEQFF

v_call: TRBV7-2
j_call: TRBJ2-7
cdr3_aa: CASSPTFSSYEQYF

v_call: TRBV5-6
j_call: TRBJ2-3
cdr3_aa: CASSGTSFTDTQYF

v_call: TRBV5-1
j_call: TRBJ2-7
cdr3_aa: CASSLEGTLTYEQYF

v_call: TRBV6-5
j_call: TRBJ2-4
cdr3_aa: CASSDRQGKNIQYF

v_call: TRBV7-9
j_call: TRBJ2-5
cdr3_aa: CASSPRDSPKYQETQYF

v_call: TRBV5-4
j_call: TRBJ2-2
cdr3_aa: CASSPGARLPNTGELFF

v_call: TRBV15
j_call: TRBJ2-1
cdr3_aa: CATSPPPDRANEQFF

v_call: TRBV2
j_call: TRBJ2-3
cdr3_aa: CASSEWLGTSDTQYF

v_call: TRBV14
j_call: TRBJ1-1
cdr3_aa: CASSQVMSTGGTEAFF

v_call: TRBV6-1
j_call: TRBJ2-2
cdr3_aa: CASLGTASTGELFF

v_call: TRBV10-2
j_call: TRBJ2-3
cdr3_aa: CASSEGLGPITDTQYF

v_call: TRBV7-9
j_call: TRBJ2-5
cdr3_aa: CASSLVYLAEETQYF

v_call: TRBV5-1
j_call: TRBJ2-3
cdr3_aa: CASNPGGSGRVGTQYF

v_call: TRBV7-9
j_call: TRBJ2-1
cdr3_aa: CASSSPETGVHNEQFF

v_call: TRBV14
j_call: TRBJ2-3
cdr3_aa: CASSQMLLTDTQYF

v_call: TRBV7-9
j_call: TRBJ2-7
cdr3_aa: CASSLGTPYEQYF

v_call: TRBV5-6
j_call: TRBJ2-7
cdr3_aa: CASSKTPFF

v_call: TRBV6-6
j_call: TRBJ2-5
cdr3_aa: CASSPQETQYF

v_call: TRBV5-1
j_call: TRBJ2-7
cdr3_aa: CASSISGWDSYEQYF

v_call: TRBV7-2
j_call: TRBJ1-5
cdr3_aa: CASSSQAGGWQPQHF